This paragraph covers one T cell receptor (beta chain) sequence. Its specificity is unknown. The data belong to a study of Ad26.COV2.S vaccination and SARS-CoV-2 variants. Study in general: By the intramuscular route, Ad26.COV2.S was given once, or twice 56 days apart. Study-wide results and caveats: Recipients given vaccine exceeded placebo recipients in spike-specific TCR breadth. The TCR breadth and depth analyses may have produced an underestimate of total T cell responses.

Indicated treatment: over 15 received Ad26.COV2.S at low or high dose, single or two shots; about five received placebo; per-sample allocation not given. The study sampled participants on day 63 after the first vaccine or placebo injection. TCRdb's table, derived via immunoSEQ multiplex PCR, lists solely in-frame clones and lacks some. The sample contains hundreds of thousands of clones, under 90% of which appear only once. The CDR3 spans 18 residues. Deletions cut 6 bases from V and 0 bases from J, with 20 bases between. Germline V CDR1 and CDR2: MNHNY, SVGAGI (reference sequence). The TCR comes from a person between 18 and 60 years old who received the Ad26.COV2.S COVID-19 vaccine or a placebo. The chain uses TRBV6-6 and TRBJ1-4; possible D gene TRBD1, 5 bases. Source: peripheral blood, taken in a trial of Ad26.COV2.S vaccine versus placebo. Here the CDR3 reads CASRRSATAYATNEKLFF. CDR3 sequence (DNA): TGTGCCAGCAGGCGATCCGCGACAGCTTATGCAACTAATGAAAAACTGTTTTTT.